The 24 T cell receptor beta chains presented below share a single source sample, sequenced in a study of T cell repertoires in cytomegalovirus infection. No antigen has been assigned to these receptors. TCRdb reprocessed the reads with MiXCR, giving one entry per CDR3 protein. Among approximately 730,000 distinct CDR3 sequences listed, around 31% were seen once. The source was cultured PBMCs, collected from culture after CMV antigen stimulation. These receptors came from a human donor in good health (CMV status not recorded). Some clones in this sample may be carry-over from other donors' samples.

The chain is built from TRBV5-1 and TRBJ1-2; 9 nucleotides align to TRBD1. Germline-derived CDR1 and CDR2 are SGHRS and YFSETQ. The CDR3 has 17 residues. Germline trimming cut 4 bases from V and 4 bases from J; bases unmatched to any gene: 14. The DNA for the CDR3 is TGCGCCAGCAGCCGCGGGACAGGGAACTATCGGGGCTATGGCTACACCTTC. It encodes CASSRGTGNYRGYGYTF. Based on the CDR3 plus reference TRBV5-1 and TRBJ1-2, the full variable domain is KAGVTQTPRYLIKTRGQQVTLSCSPISGHRSVSWYQQTPGQGLQFLFEYFSETQRNKGNFPGRFSGRQFSNSRSEMNVSTLELGDSALYLCASSRGTGNYRGYGYTFGSGTRLTVV.

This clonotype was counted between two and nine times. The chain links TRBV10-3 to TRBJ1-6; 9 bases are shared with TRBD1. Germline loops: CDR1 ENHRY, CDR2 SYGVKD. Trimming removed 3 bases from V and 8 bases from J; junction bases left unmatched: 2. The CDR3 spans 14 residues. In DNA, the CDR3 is TGTGCCATCAGTGAAACAGGGGGCGATTCACCCCTCCACTTT. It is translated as CAISETGGDSPLHF.

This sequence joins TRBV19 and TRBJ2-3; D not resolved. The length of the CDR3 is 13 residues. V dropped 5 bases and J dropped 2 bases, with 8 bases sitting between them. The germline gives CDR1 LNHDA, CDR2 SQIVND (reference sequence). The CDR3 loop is CASSGGDTDTQYF. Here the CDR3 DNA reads TGTGCCAGTAGTGGTGGGGACACAGATACGCAGTATTTT.

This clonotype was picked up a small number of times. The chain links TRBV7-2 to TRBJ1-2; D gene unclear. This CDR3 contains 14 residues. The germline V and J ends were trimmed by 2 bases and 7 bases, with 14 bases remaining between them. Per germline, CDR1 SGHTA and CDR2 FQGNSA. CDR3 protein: CASSLMGGSLGYTF. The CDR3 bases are TGTGCCAGCAGCTTAATGGGAGGATCCCTTGGCTACACCTTC.

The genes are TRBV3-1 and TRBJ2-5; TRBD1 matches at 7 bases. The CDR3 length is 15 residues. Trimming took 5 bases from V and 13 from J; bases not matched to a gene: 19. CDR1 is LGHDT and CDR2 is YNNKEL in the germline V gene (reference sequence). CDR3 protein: CASSYSDRTTKRRYF. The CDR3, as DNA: TGTGCCAGCAGCTACTCGGACAGGACAACCAAGAGGAGGTACTTC.

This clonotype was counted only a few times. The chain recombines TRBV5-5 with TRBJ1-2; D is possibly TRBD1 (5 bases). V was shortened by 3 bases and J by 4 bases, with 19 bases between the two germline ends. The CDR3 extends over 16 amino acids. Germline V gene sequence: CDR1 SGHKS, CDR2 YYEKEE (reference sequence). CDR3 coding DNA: TGTGCCAGCAGCTCCGCCACTGGGGCGGGGATCTATGGCTACACCTTC. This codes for CASSSATGAGIYGYTF.

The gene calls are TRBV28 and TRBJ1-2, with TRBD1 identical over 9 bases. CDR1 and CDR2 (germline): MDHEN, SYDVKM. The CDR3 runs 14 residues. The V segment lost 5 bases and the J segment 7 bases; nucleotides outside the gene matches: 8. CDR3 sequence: CASSRDRVYLGYTF. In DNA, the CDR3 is TGTGCCAGCAGTAGGGACAGGGTATACCTTGGCTACACCTTC.

In DNA form, the CDR3 reads TGTGCCAGCAGCAAAGTCAGCGGGGGGGGCGATGAGCAGTTCTTC. Translated, it gives CASSKVSGGGDEQFF. The chain has TRBV7-2 and TRBJ2-1, with 10 bases aligning to TRBD2. This CDR3 has 15 amino acids. Germline V lookup: CDR1 SGHTA, CDR2 FQGNSA. V lost 5 bases to trimming and J lost 8 bases; unmatched junction nucleotides: 9.

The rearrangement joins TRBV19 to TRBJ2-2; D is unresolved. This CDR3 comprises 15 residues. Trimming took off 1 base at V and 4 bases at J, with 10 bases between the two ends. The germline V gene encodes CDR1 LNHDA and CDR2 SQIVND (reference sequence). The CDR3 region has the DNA TGTGCCAGTAGTATAGGGTCCCCTGGCACCGGGGAGCTGTTTTTT. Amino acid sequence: CASSIGSPGTGELFF.

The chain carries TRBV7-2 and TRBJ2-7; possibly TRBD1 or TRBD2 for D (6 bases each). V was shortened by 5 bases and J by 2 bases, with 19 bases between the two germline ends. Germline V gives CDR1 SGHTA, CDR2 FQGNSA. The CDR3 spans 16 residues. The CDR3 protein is CASSPRTGRGAYEQYF. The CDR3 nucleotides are TGTGCCAGCAGCCCTCGAACAGGGCGGGGAGCCTACGAGCAGTACTTC.

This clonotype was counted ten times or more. CDR3 sequence reads: CASSRGGNEQFF. DNA of the CDR3: TGTGCCAGTAGTAGGGGGGGGAATGAGCAGTTCTTC. This chain joins TRBV7-2 and TRBJ2-1; the D gene is possibly TRBD2 (7 bases). Germline CDR1 and CDR2: SGHTA and FQGNSA. Trimming took off 9 bases at V and 7 bases at J, with 13 bases between the two ends. The CDR3 spans 12 residues.

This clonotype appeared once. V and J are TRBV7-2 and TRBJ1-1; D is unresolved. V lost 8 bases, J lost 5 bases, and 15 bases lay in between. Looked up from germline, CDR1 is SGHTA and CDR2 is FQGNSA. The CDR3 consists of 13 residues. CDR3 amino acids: CASGLRRGTEAFF. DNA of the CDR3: TGTGCCAGCGGACTTCGGCGGGGAACTGAAGCTTTCTTT.

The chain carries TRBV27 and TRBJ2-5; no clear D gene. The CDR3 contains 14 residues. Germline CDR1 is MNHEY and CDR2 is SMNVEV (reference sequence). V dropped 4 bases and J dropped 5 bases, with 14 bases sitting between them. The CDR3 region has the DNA TGTGCCAGCAGTTCGACACCTAAAGGGGAGACCCAGTACTTC. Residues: CASSSTPKGETQYF.

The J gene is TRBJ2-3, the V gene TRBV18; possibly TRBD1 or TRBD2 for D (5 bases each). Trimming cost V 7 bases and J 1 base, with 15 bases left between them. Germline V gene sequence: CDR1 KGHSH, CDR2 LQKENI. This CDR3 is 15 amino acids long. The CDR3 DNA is TGTGCCAGCTTCACCAAACGGGGACGCACAGATACGCAGTATTTT. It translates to CASFTKRGRTDTQYF.

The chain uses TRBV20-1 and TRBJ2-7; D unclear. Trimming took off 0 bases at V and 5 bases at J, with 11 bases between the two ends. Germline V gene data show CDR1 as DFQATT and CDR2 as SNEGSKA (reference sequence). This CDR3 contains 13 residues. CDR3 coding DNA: TGCAGTGCTAGAGATCTAGGTACCAACGAGCAGTACTTC. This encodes CSARDLGTNEQYF.

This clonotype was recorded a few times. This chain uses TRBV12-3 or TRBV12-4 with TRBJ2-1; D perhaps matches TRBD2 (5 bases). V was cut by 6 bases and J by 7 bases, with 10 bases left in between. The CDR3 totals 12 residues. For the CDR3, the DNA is TGTGCCAGCAGCCGAACTAGGAATGAGCAGTTCTTC. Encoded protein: CASSRTRNEQFF.

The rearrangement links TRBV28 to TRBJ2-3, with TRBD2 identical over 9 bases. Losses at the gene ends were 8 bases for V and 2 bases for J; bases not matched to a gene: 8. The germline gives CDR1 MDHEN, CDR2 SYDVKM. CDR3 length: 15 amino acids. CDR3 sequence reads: CASYSGGGYTDTQYF. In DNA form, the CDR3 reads TGTGCCAGCTATAGCGGGGGAGGCTACACAGATACGCAGTATTTT.

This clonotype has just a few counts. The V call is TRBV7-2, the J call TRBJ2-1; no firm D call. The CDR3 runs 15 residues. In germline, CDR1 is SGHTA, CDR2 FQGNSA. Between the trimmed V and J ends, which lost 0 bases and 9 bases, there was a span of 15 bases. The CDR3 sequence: CASSLAPAALGEQFF. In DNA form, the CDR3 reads TGTGCCAGCAGCTTAGCCCCGGCCGCACTCGGTGAGCAGTTCTTC.

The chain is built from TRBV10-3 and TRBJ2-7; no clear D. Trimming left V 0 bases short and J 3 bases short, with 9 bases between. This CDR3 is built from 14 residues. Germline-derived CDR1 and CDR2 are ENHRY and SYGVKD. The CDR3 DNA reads TGTGCCATCAGTGAGTCCATGGGTCGCTACGAGCAGTACTTC. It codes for CAISESMGRYEQYF.

In DNA, the CDR3 is TGTGCCAGTAGTCAAACTTCGAAGGGTCAGCCCCAGCATTTT. It is translated as CASSQTSKGQPQHF. The chain employs TRBV19 and TRBJ1-5; D remains ambiguous. The CDR3 contains 14 residues. Germline CDR1 is LNHDA and CDR2 is SQIVND (reference sequence). V lost 5 bases and J 6 bases, leaving 14 bases between the germline ends.

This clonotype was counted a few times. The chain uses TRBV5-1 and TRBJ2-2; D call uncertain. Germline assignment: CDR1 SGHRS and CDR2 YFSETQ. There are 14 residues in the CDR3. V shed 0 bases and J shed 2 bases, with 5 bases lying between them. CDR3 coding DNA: TGCGCCAGCAGCTTGGAGGCCAACACCGGGGAGCTGTTTTTT. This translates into CASSLEANTGELFF.

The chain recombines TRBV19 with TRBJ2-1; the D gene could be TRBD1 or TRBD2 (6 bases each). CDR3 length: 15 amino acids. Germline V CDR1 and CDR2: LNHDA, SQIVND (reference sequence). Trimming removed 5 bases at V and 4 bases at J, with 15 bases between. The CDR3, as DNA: TGTGCCAGTAGTCCTCAGAGGGGGGTATACAATGAGCAGTTCTTC. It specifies CASSPQRGVYNEQFF.

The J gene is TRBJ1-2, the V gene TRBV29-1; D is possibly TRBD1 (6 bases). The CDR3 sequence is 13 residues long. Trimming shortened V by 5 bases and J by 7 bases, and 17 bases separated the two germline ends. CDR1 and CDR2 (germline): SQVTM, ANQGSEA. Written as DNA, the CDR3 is TGCAGCGTTCGTCGTCCGGGGGCAAGTGGCTACACCTTC. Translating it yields CSVRRPGASGYTF. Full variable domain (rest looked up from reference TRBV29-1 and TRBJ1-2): SAVISQKPSRDICQRGTSLTIQCQVDSQVTMMFWYRQQPGQSLTLIATANQGSEATYESGFVIDKFPISRPNLTFSTLTVSNMSPEDSSIYLCSVRRPGASGYTFGSGTRLTVV.

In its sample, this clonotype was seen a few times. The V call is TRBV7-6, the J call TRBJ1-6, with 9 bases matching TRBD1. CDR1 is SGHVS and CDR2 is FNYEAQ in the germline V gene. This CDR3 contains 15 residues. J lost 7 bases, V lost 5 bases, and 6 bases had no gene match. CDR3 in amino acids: CASSMMTGGNSPLHF. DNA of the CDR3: TGTGCCAGCAGCATGATGACAGGGGGAAATTCACCCCTCCACTTT.